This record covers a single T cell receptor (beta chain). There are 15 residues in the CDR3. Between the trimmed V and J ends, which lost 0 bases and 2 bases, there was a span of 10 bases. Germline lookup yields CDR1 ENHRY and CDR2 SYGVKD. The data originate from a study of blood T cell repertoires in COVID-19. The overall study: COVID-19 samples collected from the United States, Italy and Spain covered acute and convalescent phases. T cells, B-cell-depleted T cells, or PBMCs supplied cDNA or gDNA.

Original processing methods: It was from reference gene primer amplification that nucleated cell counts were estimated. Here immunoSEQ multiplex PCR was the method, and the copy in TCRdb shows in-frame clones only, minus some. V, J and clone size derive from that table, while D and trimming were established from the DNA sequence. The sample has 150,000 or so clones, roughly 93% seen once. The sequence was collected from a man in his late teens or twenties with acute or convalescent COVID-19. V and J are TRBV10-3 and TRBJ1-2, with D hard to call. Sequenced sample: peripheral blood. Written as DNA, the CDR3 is TGTGCCATCAGTGAGTCATCTGGCGGAAACTATGGCTACACCTTC. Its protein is CAISESSGGNYGYTF.